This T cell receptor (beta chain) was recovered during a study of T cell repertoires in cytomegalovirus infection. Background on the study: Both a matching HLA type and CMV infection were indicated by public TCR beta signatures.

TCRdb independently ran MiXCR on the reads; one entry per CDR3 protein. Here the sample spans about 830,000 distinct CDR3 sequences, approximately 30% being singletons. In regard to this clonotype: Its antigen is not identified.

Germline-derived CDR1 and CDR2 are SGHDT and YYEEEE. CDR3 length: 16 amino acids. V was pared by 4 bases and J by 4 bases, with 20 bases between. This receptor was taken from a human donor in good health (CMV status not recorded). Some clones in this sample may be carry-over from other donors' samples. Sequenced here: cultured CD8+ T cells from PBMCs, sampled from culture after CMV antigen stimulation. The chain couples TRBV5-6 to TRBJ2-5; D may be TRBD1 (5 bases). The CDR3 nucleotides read TGTGCCAGCAGCCAAGATAATGGGGCTGTTCGAGAGACCCAGTACTTC. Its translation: CASSQDNGAVRETQYF.